These 11 T cell receptor beta chains originate from one sample sequenced in a study of T cell responses to AZD1222 COVID-19 vaccine. Method: immunoSEQ multiplex PCR; TCRdb's copy keeps in-frame clones and lacks some. The table shows some 80,000 clones, with over 90% occurring only once. The starting material was peripheral blood, obtained on day 0 of AZD1222 vaccination. The source is an adult in good health.

This clone has a single count. The chain carries TRBV2 and TRBJ1-5; the match to TRBD1 covers 7 bases. Germline CDR1 is SNHLY and CDR2 is FYNNEI. The trim removed 6 bases at V and 3 bases at J, leaving 8 bases unmatched. The CDR3 has 15 amino acids. The CDR3 reads CASSGAGGDNQPQHF. CDR3 nucleotides: TGTGCCAGCAGCGGGGCAGGGGGTGACAATCAGCCCCAGCATTTT.

The chain uses TRBV19 and TRBJ1-1; D is perhaps TRBD1 (5 bases). CDR1 LNHDA and CDR2 SQIVND come from the germline V gene (reference sequence). V lost 3 bases and J lost 1, with 9 bases in between. This CDR3 is built from 14 residues. CDR3 nucleotide sequence: TGTGCCAGTAGTATCAGGGTCGCGAACACTGAAGCTTTCTTT. It translates to CASSIRVANTEAFF. Complete variable domain (other parts from reference TRBV19 and TRBJ1-1): DGGITQSPKYLFRKEGQNVTLSCEQNLNHDAMYWYRQDPGQGLRLIYYSQIVNDFQKGDIAEGYSVSREKKESFPLTVTSAQKNPTAFYLCASSIRVANTEAFFGQGTRLTVV.

The rearrangement joins TRBV4-3 to TRBJ1-4, with D possibly matching TRBD1 (6 bases). This CDR3 comprises 15 residues. V was clipped by 0 bases and J by 8 bases, with 13 bases between them. CDR1 is LGHNA, CDR2 YSLEER, per germline. The CDR3 DNA reads as TGCGCCAGCAGCCAAGATGCAGGGGAGAACGAAAAACTGTTTTTT. Residues: CASSQDAGENEKLFF.

V is TRBV4-3 and J is TRBJ1-6; D is ambiguous. CDR3 length: 18 amino acids. V gave up 6 bases and J gave up 1 base, with 19 bases separating them. Germline CDR1 is LGHNA and CDR2 is YSLEER. The CDR3 reads CASSPSGPSRSYNSPLHF. The CDR3 nucleotides read TGCGCCAGCAGTCCCTCCGGGCCGTCGAGGTCCTATAATTCACCCCTCCACTTT.

The chain combines TRBV6-2 or TRBV6-3 with TRBJ1-2; 8 bases match TRBD1. From germline, CDR1 is MNHEY and CDR2 SVGEGT. The CDR3 covers 15 residues. J gave up 5 bases and V 6 bases, and 11 bases lay outside the gene matches. The DNA of the CDR3 is TGTGCCAGCAGGCCTCCAGGGGGCAGAGGATATGGCTACACCTTC. Its translation: CASRPPGGRGYGYTF.

This sequence joins TRBV9 and TRBJ1-1; D might be TRBD1 (5 bases). Germline assignment: CDR1 SGDLS and CDR2 YYNGEE. Between the trimmed V and J ends, which lost 0 bases and 0 bases, there was a span of 9 bases. The CDR3 extends over 15 amino acids. CDR3 amino acids: CASSVVGDLNTEAFF. The CDR3 nucleotides are TGTGCCAGCAGCGTAGTGGGGGATCTGAACACTGAAGCTTTCTTT.

The chain carries TRBV19 and TRBJ1-3; D unclear. The CDR3 runs 13 residues. Germline V lookup: CDR1 LNHDA, CDR2 SQIVND (reference sequence). V shed 5 bases and J shed 2 bases, with 7 bases lying between them. In DNA, the CDR3 is TGTGCCAGTAGTCGAGGAGCTGGAAACACCATATATTTT. Protein: CASSRGAGNTIYF.

The table lists this clone with a few counts. The chain has TRBV3-1 (or the pseudogene TRBV3-2) and TRBJ1-3; D not certain. Trimming pared 7 bases from V and 0 bases from J, leaving 10 bases between. CDR3 size: 14 residues. CDR1 is LGHDT and CDR2 is YNNKEL in the germline V gene (reference sequence). The CDR3 DNA reads as TGTGCCAGCACGTCGGTCAGCTCTGGAAACACCATATATTTT. It specifies CASTSVSSGNTIYF.

V is TRBV3-1 (or the pseudogene TRBV3-2) and J is TRBJ2-2; the D call may be TRBD1 or TRBD2 (6 bases each). The germline V gene encodes CDR1 LGHDT and CDR2 YNNKEL (reference sequence). V shed 4 bases and J shed 4 bases, with 10 bases lying between them. The CDR3 is 14 residues long. The CDR3 loop reads CASSLWGATGELFF. The CDR3 DNA follows: TGTGCCAGCAGCCTTTGGGGGGCCACCGGGGAGCTGTTTTTT.

For the CDR3, the DNA is TGTGCCAGCAGCCACGACAAATCGAACACCGGGGAGCTGTTTTTT. This codes for CASSHDKSNTGELFF. The rearrangement links TRBV7-9 to TRBJ2-2; no definite D call. Trimming removed 5 bases from V and 0 bases from J, with 10 bases in between. CDR1 SEHNR and CDR2 FQNEAQ come from the germline V gene (reference sequence). This CDR3 region has 15 residues.

The V gene is TRBV19, the J gene TRBJ1-1; possibly TRBD1 for D (5 bases). Germline V gives CDR1 LNHDA, CDR2 SQIVND (reference sequence). There are 16 residues in the CDR3. The germline V and J ends were trimmed by 3 bases and 4 bases, with 18 bases remaining between them. CDR3 coding DNA: TGTGCCAGTAGTATTGGGACCGGCGTCCGGGGCACTGAAGCTTTCTTT. Translated: CASSIGTGVRGTEAFF.